These 31 T cell receptor beta chains came from one sample sequenced in a study of T cells in Graves' hyperthyroidism and ophthalmopathy. TCR beta CDR3 regions were amplified from RNA transcripts. In the first-round RT-PCR of the TCR CDR3, the HTBI primer set was used. Using its own MiXCR run on the multiplex PCR reads, TCRdb lists one record per CDR3 protein. The sample lists roughly 500,000 distinct CDR3 sequences; 40% to 50% were seen once. Sequenced sample: peripheral blood or thyroid tissue (not recorded which). The receptors derive from an adult woman with Graves' disease, either hyperthyroidism or ophthalmopathy (not recorded which).

J is TRBJ1-6 and V is TRBV20-1; 8 positions agree with TRBD1. The V gene's germline CDR1 is DFQATT and CDR2 SNEGSKA (reference sequence). The CDR3 is 15 residues long. The V and J ends lost 3 bases and 5 bases, in that order; junction bases with no gene match: 6. Written as DNA, the CDR3 is TGCAGTGCTAGTAGACAGGGGATAAATAATTCACCCCTCCACTTT. It is translated as CSASRQGINNSPLHF.

This clonotype came up many times. The genes are TRBV7-9 and TRBJ1-1; weak D call: TRBD1 (5 bases). This CDR3 comprises 13 residues. CDR1 and CDR2 (germline): SEHNR, FQNEAQ (reference sequence). The V end lost 3 bases, the J end lost 3 bases, and 8 bases lay between the germline ends. CDR3 nucleotides: TGTGCCAGCAGCTTTCAACAGGACACTGAAGCTTTCTTT. The encoded protein is CASSFQQDTEAFF.

This clonotype was found a few times. V gene TRBV10-1 combines with J gene TRBJ2-5, with TRBD2 as a possible D gene (6 bases). CDR3 length: 13 residues. Between the trimmed V and J ends, which lost 5 bases and 2 bases, there was a span of 9 bases. Germline CDR1 WNHNN, CDR2 SYGVQD (reference sequence). CDR3: CASSSAGQETQYF. The DNA for the CDR3 is TGCGCCAGCAGTTCGGCGGGACAAGAGACCCAGTACTTC.

The gene calls are TRBV4-3 and TRBJ1-2; perhaps TRBD1 as D (5 bases). The V gene lost 0 bases and the J gene lost 4 bases, with 12 bases spanning the gap. Per germline, CDR1 LGHNA and CDR2 YSLEER. This CDR3 has 15 amino acids. The CDR3 DNA reads as TGCGCCAGCAGCCAAGAGTCGGGGCTAACCTATGGCTACACCTTC. It is translated as CASSQESGLTYGYTF.

The rearrangement uses TRBV10-3 and TRBJ1-1, with TRBD1 matching over 10 bases. CDR3 length equals 14 residues. V shed 6 bases and J 3 bases; nucleotides not matched to a gene: 4. Germline V gene sequence: CDR1 ENHRY, CDR2 SYGVKD. The CDR3 loop reads CAIRGGQGDTEAFF. DNA of the CDR3: TGTGCCATCAGGGGAGGACAGGGGGACACTGAAGCTTTCTTT.

This sequence joins TRBV9 and TRBJ2-6, with a weak D call TRBD1 (5 bases). Trimming removed 5 bases at V and 0 bases at J, with 15 bases between. Germline lookup yields CDR1 SGDLS and CDR2 YYNGEE. The CDR3 spans 17 residues. CDR3 in amino acids: CASRTLGRGSGANVLTF. CDR3 nucleotides: TGTGCCAGCAGAACGCTGGGTAGGGGCTCTGGGGCCAACGTCCTGACTTTC.

The chain links TRBV10-3 to TRBJ2-7; D gene uncertain. CDR1 ENHRY and CDR2 SYGVKD come from the germline V gene. CDR3 length equals 14 residues. V was trimmed by 0 bases and J by 0 bases, leaving 6 bases between them. CDR3 amino acids: CAISESESSYEQYF. The CDR3 DNA sequence: TGTGCCATCAGTGAGTCGGAATCCTCCTACGAGCAGTACTTC.

This clonotype has just a few counts. The chain joins TRBV7-8 to TRBJ1-1; D is undetermined. The ends were cut back, 5 bases at V and 0 bases at J, with 19 bases in the middle. The germline CDR1 and CDR2 sequences are SGHVS and FQNEAQ. The CDR3 has 17 amino acids. CDR3 region: CASSPHWGINMNTEAFF. The CDR3 DNA reads TGTGCCAGCAGCCCTCACTGGGGAATAAACATGAACACTGAAGCTTTCTTT. Full variable domain (outside the CDR3, taken from reference TRBV7-8 and TRBJ1-1): GAGVSQSPRYKVAKRGQDVALRCDPISGHVSLFWYQQALGQGPEFLTYFQNEAQLDKSGLPSDRFFAERPEGSVSTLKIQRTQQEDSAVYLCASSPHWGINMNTEAFFGQGTRLTVV.

This clonotype was seen many times. The rearrangement joins TRBV4-1 to TRBJ1-2; 7 nucleotides agree with TRBD1. J was trimmed by 8 bases and V by 1 base; bases with no gene match: 4. CDR1 MGHRA and CDR2 YSYEKL come from the germline V gene. This CDR3 has 13 residues. In nucleotides, the CDR3 is TGCGCCAGCAGCCAAGTGACAGGGTACGGCTACACCTTC. It translates to CASSQVTGYGYTF.

The V and J genes are TRBV2 and TRBJ2-1; D gene uncertain. Germline V gives CDR1 SNHLY, CDR2 FYNNEI. This CDR3 region has 14 residues. The germline V and J ends were trimmed by 2 bases and 1 base, with 6 bases remaining between them. The CDR3 protein is CASSELSSYNEQFF. The CDR3 DNA sequence: TGTGCCAGCAGTGAACTCAGTTCCTACAATGAGCAGTTCTTC.

This clonotype was seen a single time. CDR3 sequence reads: CASSGAGTGDSGANVLTF. The CDR3 nucleotides read TGTGCCAGTAGTGGGGCCGGGACAGGGGACTCTGGGGCCAACGTCCTGACTTTC. The chain uses TRBV9 and TRBJ2-6, with 10 bases lining up with TRBD1. The CDR3 extends over 18 amino acids. Germline-derived CDR1 and CDR2 are SGDLS and YYNGEE. The V segment lost 8 bases and the J segment 0 bases; nucleotides outside the gene matches: 11.

The sample holds many counts of this clonotype. V usage is TRBV10-3 and J usage is TRBJ1-2; unclear D gene. Between the trimmed V and J ends, which lost 4 bases and 6 bases, there was a span of 9 bases. From germline, CDR1 is ENHRY and CDR2 SYGVKD. The CDR3 totals 12 residues. The CDR3 region has the DNA TGTGCCATCAGTGGTGGCAGACATGGCTACACCTTC. It specifies CAISGGRHGYTF.

This sequence joins TRBV20-1 and TRBJ2-5; D is undetermined. CDR1 and CDR2 (germline): DFQATT, SNEGSKA (reference sequence). This CDR3 is built from 8 residues. Trimming left V 3 bases short and J 9 bases short, with 2 bases between. CDR3 coding DNA: TGCAGTGCTAGGCCCCAGTACTTC. Residues: CSARPQYF.

The chain links TRBV2 to TRBJ2-6; D unclear. The CDR3 spans 20 residues. The ends were cut back, 6 bases at V and 4 bases at J, with 28 bases in the middle. The germline CDR1 and CDR2 sequences are SNHLY and FYNNEI. The CDR3 here is CASSVVGPGLPLGGANVLTF. For the CDR3, the DNA is TGTGCCAGCAGCGTAGTCGGGCCCGGTCTACCCCTCGGAGGGGCCAACGTCCTGACTTTC.

This clonotype was picked up many times. The chain employs TRBV12-3 or TRBV12-4 and TRBJ2-7; tentatively, D is TRBD1 (8 bases). Trimming took 5 bases from V and 4 from J, leaving 18 bases between them. This CDR3 is built from 15 residues. CDR3 amino acids: CASSLVTGGGYEQYF. The CDR3 nucleotides read TGTGCCAGCAGTCTCGTCACAGGGGGAGGGTACGAGCAGTACTTC.

The chain employs TRBV15 and TRBJ2-5; 7 bases are a match to TRBD2. V shed 1 base and J 1 base; nucleotides not matched to a gene: 9. CDR3 size: 17 residues. Germline values: CDR1 LNHNV, CDR2 YYDKDF (reference sequence). The CDR3 sequence: CATSRAPGREFQETQYF. CDR3 sequence (DNA): TGTGCCACCAGCAGAGCCCCGGGGCGGGAGTTCCAAGAGACCCAGTACTTC.

Points on this clonotype: With a much larger clone just one base away, this may be a read error. The rearrangement joins TRBV6-4 to TRBJ2-7, with D maybe TRBD1 (5 bases). Germline values: CDR1 MRHNA, CDR2 SNTAGT. The CDR3 totals 13 residues. The CDR3 is CASSDRQRYEHYF. The CDR3 DNA reads as TGTGCCAGCAGTGATAGACAGCGCTACGAGCATTACTTC.

This clonotype was seen ten or more times. The chain employs TRBV6-6 and TRBJ1-2; TRBD1 might be the D (5 bases). The CDR3 contains 13 residues. V lost 7 bases to trimming and J lost 4 bases, with 13 bases between them. From germline, CDR1 is MNHNY and CDR2 SVGAGI (reference sequence). CDR3 coding DNA: TGTGCCAGCAACAGAGGGGAGACCTATGGCTACACCTTC. Protein product: CASNRGETYGYTF.

This clonotype was detected a few times. V usage is TRBV3-1 and J usage is TRBJ1-1, with D possibly TRBD1 on 6 matching bases. The CDR3 consists of 16 residues. Trimming cost V 0 bases and J 2 bases, with 13 bases left between them. In germline, CDR1 is LGHDT, CDR2 YNNKEL (reference sequence). In nucleotides, the CDR3 is TGTGCCAGCAGCCAAGAACTAAGGACAGTCAACACTGAAGCTTTCTTT. It yields the protein CASSQELRTVNTEAFF.

The sample holds many counts of this clonotype. The chain recombines TRBV11-3 with TRBJ1-1; perhaps TRBD1 as D (6 bases). CDR3 length: 14 residues. CDR1 is SGHNT and CDR2 is YENEEA in the germline V gene. Deletions cut 3 bases from V and 0 bases from J, with 8 bases between. The CDR3 sequence is CASSFGGLNTEAFF. CDR3 in DNA: TGTGCCAGCAGCTTTGGGGGCCTGAACACTGAAGCTTTCTTT. Combining the CDR3 with reference TRBV11-3 and TRBJ1-1 gives the whole variable domain EAGVVQSPRYKIIEKKQPVAFWCNPISGHNTLYWYLQNLGQGPELLIRYENEEAVDDSQLPKDRFSAERLKGVDSTLKIQPAELGDSAVYLCASSFGGLNTEAFFGQGTRLTVV.

This clonotype has just a few counts. Here the CDR3 reads CASSTPGEAQYF. CDR3 DNA sequence: TGTGCCAGTAGTACGCCCGGGGAGGCCCAGTACTTC. The chain is built from TRBV19 and TRBJ2-5; D perhaps matches TRBD2 (6 bases). Trimming took 4 bases from V and 9 from J, leaving 12 bases between them. CDR1 LNHDA and CDR2 SQIVND come from the germline V gene (reference sequence). The CDR3 totals 12 residues.

The chain carries TRBV14 and TRBJ1-1, with D uncertain. The CDR3 is 13 amino acids. The ends were cut back, 2 bases at V and 1 base at J, with 5 bases in the middle. CDR1 and CDR2 (germline): SGHDN, FVKESK. CDR3 nucleotides: TGTGCCAGCAGCCAACTCCCGAACACTGAAGCTTTCTTT. The encoded protein is CASSQLPNTEAFF.

This clonotype was observed a handful of times. This chain uses TRBV7-2 with TRBJ2-2; the D gene is possibly TRBD2 (7 bases). The V gene's germline CDR1 is SGHTA and CDR2 FQGNSA. CDR3 length: 16 residues. The V gene lost 2 bases and the J gene lost 4 bases, with 14 bases spanning the gap. The DNA of the CDR3 is TGTGCCAGCAGCTTAAGGGGGGGGAGTTTCACCGGGGAGCTGTTTTTT. Amino acids: CASSLRGGSFTGELFF.

CDR3 nucleotide sequence: TGTGCCAGCAGCCCTCCGGGCCCCGAGCAGTACTTC. This gives the protein CASSPPGPEQYF. The chain carries TRBV7-9 and TRBJ2-7; D gene ambiguous. Trimming stripped 5 bases from V and 6 bases from J, with 11 bases between. This CDR3 region has 12 residues. Germline CDR1 reads SEHNR; CDR2 reads FQNEAQ (reference sequence).

The V call is TRBV7-8, the J call TRBJ1-2, with 9 bases fitting TRBD1. The CDR3 loop spans 16 amino acids. The V and J ends lost 5 bases and 8 bases, in that order; junction bases with no gene match: 15. Germline values: CDR1 SGHVS, CDR2 FQNEAQ. This CDR3 is CASSTTPPGQGVGYTF. The CDR3 DNA sequence: TGTGCCAGCAGCACTACGCCACCGGGACAGGGTGTGGGCTACACCTTC. Full variable domain (missing parts from reference TRBV7-8 and TRBJ1-2): GAGVSQSPRYKVAKRGQDVALRCDPISGHVSLFWYQQALGQGPEFLTYFQNEAQLDKSGLPSDRFFAERPEGSVSTLKIQRTQQEDSAVYLCASSTTPPGQGVGYTFGSGTRLTVV.

The chain is built from TRBV25-1 and TRBJ2-5, with TRBD1 as a possible D gene (5 bases). CDR1 is MGHDK, CDR2 SYGVNS, per germline. V dropped 6 bases and J dropped 1 base, with 18 bases sitting between them. CDR3 size: 16 residues. The CDR3 region is CASSLRRSGAQETQYF. As DNA, the CDR3 is TGTGCCAGCAGCCTACGGCGGAGTGGGGCCCAAGAGACCCAGTACTTC.

The chain recombines TRBV20-1 with TRBJ1-2; 7 bases fit TRBD1. J was trimmed by 6 bases and V by 4 bases; bases with no gene match: 11. The CDR3 contains 14 residues. The germline CDR1 and CDR2 sequences are DFQATT and SNEGSKA (reference sequence). CDR3 coding DNA: TGCAGTGCTACCGACAGGGCCGGCAACGATGGCTACACCTTC. Translating it yields CSATDRAGNDGYTF.

This clonotype appeared many times. The V gene is TRBV7-2, the J gene TRBJ1-1; unclear D gene. CDR1 is SGHTA and CDR2 is FQGNSA in the germline V gene. The V end was cut by 1 base, the J end by 1 base, with 7 bases between. This CDR3 has 14 residues. DNA for the CDR3: TGTGCCAGCAGCTTAGGTCCAGGGAACACTGAAGCTTTCTTT. This translates into CASSLGPGNTEAFF.

J is TRBJ1-5 and V is TRBV11-2, with a tentative D call TRBD1 (5 bases). Germline CDR1 reads SGHAT; CDR2 reads FQNNGV. The CDR3 extends over 17 amino acids. V was cut by 1 base and J by 8 bases, with 21 bases left in between. CDR3 in DNA: TGTGCCAGCAGCTTAGTGGCGGGGGAATGGGTTATGGAGCCCCAGCATTTT. This translates into CASSLVAGEWVMEPQHF.

Details on this clonotype: At one of its ends the junction is not consistent with the germline gene, which may arise from a read error. The genes are TRBV7-3 and TRBJ2-2; possible D gene TRBD2, 5 bases. The CDR3 has 14 residues. Germline CDR1 and CDR2: SGHTA and FQGTGA. CDR3 protein: CASSSHSNTGELYF. The CDR3 bases are TGTGCCAGCAGCTCCCACTCGAACACCGGGGAGCTGTACTTC. Using reference TRBV7-3 and TRBJ2-2 for the parts outside the CDR3, the full variable domain is GAGVSQTPSNKVTEKGKYVELRCDPISGHTALYWYRQSLGQGPEFLIYFQGTGAADDSGLPNDRFFAVRPEGSVSTLKIQRTERGDSAVYLCASSSHSNTGELYFGEGSRLTVL.

This clonotype was counted between two and nine times. The chain recombines TRBV12-3 or TRBV12-4 with TRBJ2-5, with 9 bases matching TRBD2. The V segment lost 6 bases and the J segment 1 base; nucleotides outside the gene matches: 6. The CDR3 is 15 residues long. The CDR3 spells CASRSLAGIQETQYF. CDR3 bases: TGTGCCAGCAGATCCCTAGCGGGGATCCAAGAGACCCAGTACTTC.